The clone carrying this TCR beta chain was observed a handful of times. Its specificity is not known. The primer mix had 60 Vbeta and 13 Jbeta primers. As originally analysed: In a later analysis, some 11 million of 83 million or so unique beta chains occurred in at least two donors. Clones were sequenced by immunoSEQ multiplex PCR, and TCRdb holds only the in-frame ones, with some missing. That table furnishes V, J and clone size, whereas the DNA furnished D and trimming. Seen here are more than 200,000 clones, around three quarters observed once, and the top ten hold 15%. Likely unrecorded immune exposures existed in these nominally healthy donors. The sample comes from a study of cytomegalovirus exposure and HLA in healthy donors. General study findings and limits: Specificity for CMV antigens was confirmed in vitro for a few of the CMV-associated chains. Presence/absence analyses rested on an assumption that sequencing depth was roughly uniform across donors.

Per germline, CDR1 SNHLY and CDR2 FYNNEI. V lost 7 bases and J lost 5, with 14 bases in between. The CDR3 totals 14 residues. The receptor was derived from a man aged 35-49 years in good health and CMV-seronegative. The J gene is TRBJ1-4, the V gene TRBV2; possibly TRBD1 for D (5 bases). The sequencing input was PBMCs. CDR3 sequence reads: CASKMGLRNEKLFF. Here the CDR3 DNA reads TGTGCCAGCAAGATGGGGCTACGAAATGAAAAACTGTTTTTT. The whole variable domain, filled in from reference TRBV2 and TRBJ1-4, reads EPEVTQTPSHQVTQMGQEVILRCVPISNHLYFYWYRQILGQKVEFLVSFYNNEISEKSEIFDDQFSVERPDGSNFTLKIRSTKLEDSAMYFCASKMGLRNEKLFFGSGTQLSVL.